The present T cell receptor beta chain was sequenced within a study of T cells in Graves' hyperthyroidism and ophthalmopathy. Study findings and constraints: Most thyroid clonotypes with frequency above 0.001 were detected in blood. Separation of ophthalmopathy from stable hyperthyroidism was achieved by a 13 V-J model. Ophthalmopathy was identified by the model a median around 6.9 months ahead of onset.

V trimming: 1 base; J trimming: 0 bases; junction bases outside the gene matches: 6. The CDR3 is 17 amino acids. Germline CDR1 is LNHDA and CDR2 is SQIVND (reference sequence). Researchers amplified the TCR beta CDR3 regions from RNA transcripts. When the TCR CDR3 underwent first-round RT-PCR, the HTBI primer set was used. TCRdb independently ran MiXCR on the multiplex PCR reads; one entry per CDR3 protein. The repertoire holds around 450,000 distinct CDR3 sequences, with about 15% as singletons. This clonotype was seen a few times. What it binds is unknown. The source is a young woman with Graves' hyperthyroidism. The V call is TRBV19, the J call TRBJ1-5; 7 bases line up with TRBD1. The sample consisted of blood. CDR3 loop: CASSIGDRSDSNQPQHF. In nucleotides, the CDR3 is TGTGCCAGTAGTATAGGGGACAGAAGCGATAGCAATCAGCCCCAGCATTTT.